This T cell receptor (beta chain) derives from a study of cytomegalovirus exposure and HLA in healthy donors. Study outcomes and limitations: Testing in vitro showed a few CMV-associated chains specific for CMV antigens.

Whereas donors were nominally healthy upon sampling, unrecorded immune exposures were probable. This clone came up a few times. Its antigen is currently unknown. The CDR3 sequence is 17 residues long. PCR was performed using 60 Vbeta and 13 Jbeta primers. Method: immunoSEQ multiplex PCR; TCRdb's copy keeps in-frame clones and lacks some. The sample consists of over 85,000 clones, around 78% of them appearing once. The chain recombines TRBV12-2 with TRBJ2-7; TRBD1 reflects the table's D call only, with no check against the DNA. TRBV12-2 is annotated as a pseudogene. This clonotype was obtained from a woman aged 25 to 39 in good health and CMV-seronegative. The source material was PBMCs. CDR3 nucleotides: TGTGCAAGTCGCTCCATGGCAGGGCCAGCTCACCCCTACGAGCAGTACTTC. This sequence encodes CASRSMAGPAHPYEQYF.